This T cell receptor (beta chain) originates from a study of blood T cell repertoires in COVID-19 (dated by TCRdb to 2018 to 2020). For the wider study: The collaborator samples originated in the United States, Italy and Spain and spanned the acute and convalescent phases of COVID-19. The material from the prospective study consisted of cDNA or gDNA derived from T cells, B-cell-depleted T cells, or PBMCs. The dataset comprised deeply sampled blood TCRbeta repertoires from subjects exposed to, actively infected with, or recovered from COVID-19. The repertoires were released in a freely available public database meant as a resource for research on the immune response to SARS-CoV-2. The samples were drawn from two sources: the first 160 participants of the ongoing ImmuneRACE study, and over 1,000 subjects contributed by 6 global collaborators. A de-identified subject ID, COVID-19 status, age in years and sex were almost always included in the sample metadata. Where available, HLA class I and class II types were obtained from metadata supplied by the sample provider rather than from assay-based typing. General study outcomes and caveats: The amount of clinical and demographic metadata varied by source and participant and was provided uncurated.

The immunoSEQ Assay, a bias-controlled multiplex PCR, was used to amplify TCRbeta CDR3 regions from genomic DNA. The authors' pipeline ran thus. The number of nucleated cells in each sample was estimated from the amplification of reference gene primers within the assay. Sequence reads were collapsed and filtered to measure the absolute abundance of every unique TCRbeta CDR3 rearrangement. For each sample, productive Simpson clonality was calculated as the square root of Simpson's diversity index across productive rearrangements. Drawn from immuneACCESS, this table holds only the in-frame rearrangements with V and J called that TCRdb kept. Clones are partly lost; checked studies trace under half to an unresolved V gene and leave the rest unexplained. That table gives V, J and clone size, and the DNA gave D and trimming. Here the sample has almost 250,000 clones; approximately 85% occur a single time. The ten top clones hold approximately 9% of the sample.

In the prospective study, participants were about 18 to 100 years old, resided in about 25 geographic areas of the United States, and were enrolled through a virtual design. To assign participants to cohorts, the prospective study relied on clinical history that participants themselves reported in a screening survey and a study questionnaire. In the prospective study, whole blood, serum and a nasopharyngeal or oropharyngeal swab were collected from each participant by mobile phlebotomists. Over an approximately 2-month period, participants in the prospective study had the option of providing additional blood draws and questionnaires. Before DNA extraction, blood samples from the prospective study were shipped at room temperature or frozen. The germline V end is reduced by 3 bases and the J end by 3 bases; junction bases left unmatched: 1. Taken from cysteine to phenylalanine, the CDR3 has 13 residues. The retained sequence is limited to the CDR3, 39 bases, with the frame set at the first base. Reading the germline V gene gives CDR1 ENHRY and CDR2 SYGVKD.

Worth noting for this clone: Its recognized antigen is unknown. No much larger clone is present one base from it, and per-base qualities are unavailable.

The sequencing sample was made of PBMCs or T cells enriched from blood (not recorded which). The TCR originated in a woman aged 50 to 60 with acute COVID-19. This receptor chain uses TRBV10-3 and TRBJ1-2; TRBD1 matches 7 bases in the middle. CDR3 region: CAISDGQDYGYTF. The sequenced DNA: TGTGCCATCAGTGACGGACAGGACTATGGCTACACCTTC.